These 15 T cell receptor beta chains were all obtained from the same sample, sequenced in a study of OX40 agonist ivuxolimab in advanced cancers. Repertoires were generated with immunoSEQ multiplex PCR, while TCRdb's copy carries only in-frame clones and drops some. The sample has about 81,000 clones; about 93% are singletons. Sample: CD4+ or CD8+ T cells sorted from blood, taken in a trial of the OX40 agonist ivuxolimab. The receptors were sampled from an adult with an advanced solid tumor such as melanoma, head and neck, liver or kidney cancer.

This clone appeared a few times. The V and J genes are TRBV4-1 and TRBJ1-3, with 7 bases that match TRBD1. Germline assignment: CDR1 MGHRA and CDR2 YSYEKL. The CDR3 contains 16 residues. V shed 2 bases and J 0 bases; nucleotides not matched to a gene: 4. In DNA, the CDR3 is TGCGCCAGCAGCCAAAGTACAGGGGCCTCTGGAAACACCATATATTTT. This codes for CASSQSTGASGNTIYF.

This chain uses TRBV6-5 with TRBJ2-3; weak D call: TRBD2 (6 bases). The CDR3 extends over 12 amino acids. V was cut by 6 bases and J by 6 bases, with 10 bases left in between. Per germline, CDR1 MNHEY and CDR2 SVGAGI. CDR3: CASSRGSDTQYF. CDR3 in DNA: TGTGCCAGCAGCCGGGGGTCGGATACGCAGTATTTT.

The chain carries TRBV7-8 and TRBJ1-2; 7 nucleotides line up with TRBD1. The CDR3 loop spans 14 amino acids. V dropped 1 base and J dropped 4; count of bases not matched to a gene: 3. Germline loops: CDR1 SGHVS, CDR2 FQNEAQ. This CDR3 reads CASSLGQGGYGYTF. In DNA, the CDR3 is TGTGCCAGCAGCTTAGGACAGGGCGGCTATGGCTACACCTTC.

The V gene is TRBV7-2, the J gene TRBJ1-1; D ambiguous. The germline CDR1 and CDR2 sequences are SGHTA and FQGNSA. Trimming stripped 1 base from V and 3 bases from J, with 12 bases between. CDR3 size: 15 residues. The CDR3 sequence is CASSLDMMRDTEAFF. DNA for the CDR3: TGTGCCAGCAGCTTAGATATGATGAGGGACACTGAAGCTTTCTTT.

The V gene is TRBV5-1, the J gene TRBJ1-1; a possible D gene is TRBD1 (6 bases). V was trimmed by 0 bases and J by 6 bases, leaving 9 bases between them. This CDR3 is built from 13 residues. Germline V gives CDR1 SGHRS, CDR2 YFSETQ. The chain's CDR3 is CASSLADSPEAFF. The CDR3 DNA follows: TGCGCCAGCAGCTTGGCGGACAGCCCTGAAGCTTTCTTT.

This sequence joins TRBV2 and TRBJ1-3; the match to TRBD1 covers 7 bases. The CDR3 spans 16 residues. The germline gives CDR1 SNHLY, CDR2 FYNNEI. V shed 0 bases, J shed 2 bases, and the junction held 4 bases outside the gene matches. The DNA of the CDR3 is TGTGCCAGCAGTGAAGCGACGACAGGGCCTGGAAACACCATATATTTT. This translates into CASSEATTGPGNTIYF.

The gene calls are TRBV19 and TRBJ2-7; perhaps TRBD1 as D (5 bases). CDR1 and CDR2 (germline): LNHDA, SQIVND (reference sequence). V lost 5 bases to trimming and J lost 2 bases, with 13 bases between them. The CDR3 is 14 residues long. The CDR3, as DNA: TGTGCCAGTAGTTGGGCAGGGAATGCCTACGAGCAGTACTTC. Protein: CASSWAGNAYEQYF.

The chain combines TRBV7-9 with TRBJ2-5, with TRBD2 matching over 13 bases. The CDR3 consists of 16 residues. CDR1 is SEHNR and CDR2 is FQNEAQ in the germline V gene (reference sequence). Losses at the gene ends were 3 bases for V and 5 bases for J; bases not matched to a gene: 6. For the CDR3, the DNA is TGTGCCAGCAGCTTGACTAGCGGGGGGTTCGCGGAGACCCAGTACTTC. Encoded protein: CASSLTSGGFAETQYF.

The chain combines TRBV9 with TRBJ1-1; D call uncertain. Germline V gene lookup returns CDR1 SGDLS and CDR2 YYNGEE. V was pared by 4 bases and J by 2 bases, with 6 bases between. The CDR3 consists of 12 residues. For the CDR3, the DNA is TGTGCCAGCAGCTTCCCAAACACTGAAGCTTTCTTT. Translated, it gives CASSFPNTEAFF.

This rearrangement joins TRBV4-1 to TRBJ2-7, with D uncertain. Germline V gene sequence: CDR1 MGHRA, CDR2 YSYEKL. Trimming took 1 base from V and 3 from J, leaving 10 bases between them. This CDR3 contains 14 residues. Here the CDR3 reads CASSQGKWGYEQYF. The CDR3 nucleotides are TGCGCCAGCAGCCAAGGAAAGTGGGGCTACGAGCAGTACTTC.

The rearrangement links TRBV5-8 to TRBJ1-5, with a tentative D call TRBD1 (6 bases). The V end lost 3 bases, the J end lost 2 bases, and 12 bases lay between the germline ends. This CDR3 has 15 amino acids. Germline CDR1 and CDR2: SGHTS and YDEGEE. The CDR3 bases are TGTGCCAGCAGCTCGTTACAGGGAGGCAATCAGCCCCAGCATTTT. It translates to CASSSLQGGNQPQHF.

The chain combines TRBV21-1 with TRBJ2-2; TRBD2 reflects the table's D call only, with no check against the DNA. TRBV21-1 is labeled a pseudogene. The CDR3 contains 15 residues. The CDR3 loop reads CARPETSERTGELFF. In DNA, the CDR3 is TGTGCCAGGCCGGAGACTAGCGAAAGGACCGGGGAGCTGTTTTTT.

V usage is TRBV6-5 and J usage is TRBJ1-1, with a possible D match to TRBD1 (5 bases). This CDR3 comprises 14 residues. Trimming took 5 bases from V and 1 from J, leaving 11 bases between them. Germline V gene data show CDR1 as MNHEY and CDR2 as SVGAGI. The CDR3 spells CASSPGGGNTEAFF. As DNA, the CDR3 is TGTGCCAGCAGTCCCGGGGGGGGGAACACTGAAGCTTTCTTT.

In this sample, this clone turned up a few times. The V call is TRBV5-6, the J call TRBJ2-6; 7 bases align to TRBD1. The CDR3 sequence is 18 residues long. After removal of 4 bases from V and 2 bases from J, the junction contained 12 bases not matched to a gene. The germline V gene encodes CDR1 SGHDT and CDR2 YYEEEE. The CDR3: CASSLPTGPMAGANVLTF. The DNA for the CDR3 is TGTGCCAGCAGCCTGCCGACAGGGCCTATGGCTGGGGCCAACGTCCTGACTTTC. Full variable domain (missing parts from reference TRBV5-6 and TRBJ2-6): DAGVTQSPTHLIKTRGQQVTLRCSPKSGHDTVSWYQQALGQGPQFIFQYYEEEERQRGNFPDRFSGHQFPNYSSELNVNALLLGDSALYLCASSLPTGPMAGANVLTFGAGSRLTVL.

The gene calls are TRBV27 and TRBJ1-2; TRBD1 aligns across 11 bases. After removal of 1 base from V and 6 bases from J, the junction contained 13 bases not matched to a gene. This CDR3 is built from 18 residues. Germline V gene data show CDR1 as MNHEY and CDR2 as SMNVEV (reference sequence). CDR3 sequence: CASSLFSAFGTGGDGYTF. CDR3 DNA sequence: TGTGCCAGCAGTTTATTCAGCGCCTTTGGGACAGGGGGGGATGGCTACACCTTC.